This record looks at one TCR beta chain sequence and its context. This CDR3 is built from 14 residues. V lost 5 bases to trimming and J lost 5 bases; unmatched junction nucleotides: 7. Germline-derived CDR1 and CDR2 are MDHEN and SYDVKM. Sequencing used immunoSEQ multiplex PCR; TCRdb keeps in-frame clones, though not all of them. Among about 79,000 clones listed, around 89% were seen once. The record originates from a study of blood T cell repertoires in COVID-19. About the study: From T cells, B-cell-depleted T cells, or PBMCs came the material, which was cDNA or gDNA.

The clonotype comes from a man aged 70 or older with active or convalescent COVID-19. This sequence joins TRBV28 and TRBJ1-2; 8 bases line up with TRBD1. Sequenced input: peripheral blood. CDR3 sequence (DNA): TGTGCCAGCAGTATGGACAGGGTCCCGTATGGCTACACCTTC. It codes for CASSMDRVPYGYTF.